Following are 9 T cell receptor beta chains from one sample sequenced in a study of human T cells and chemical hapten exposure. Time point in this sample: patch test 1, 2 weeks after DPC sensitization. Treatment in this sample: therapeutic diphenylcyclopropenone sensitization with weekly scalp DPC. Via MiXCR, TCRdb re-called the RACE reads, giving one row per CDR3 protein. The data hold 75,000 to 100,000 distinct CDR3 sequences, with roughly a tenth observed a single time. This material consisted of whole blood, taken in connection with sensitization to the hapten diphenylcyclopropenone (DPC). Receptors were obtained from a man aged 35-49 years with alopecia areata. Some clones in this sample may be carry-over from other donors' samples.

The chain employs TRBV6-4 and TRBJ1-5; maybe TRBD1 (5 bases). Germline-derived CDR1 and CDR2 are MRHNA and SNTAGT. The CDR3 loop spans 13 amino acids. Deletions cut 3 bases from V and 6 bases from J, with 9 bases between. Written as DNA, the CDR3 is TGTGCCAGCAGTGAAGGAAGGGGTCAGCCCCAGCATTTT. This gives the protein CASSEGRGQPQHF.

This clonotype has just a few counts. The chain employs TRBV30 and TRBJ2-7; 7 positions agree with TRBD1. J was trimmed by 2 bases and V by 4 bases; bases with no gene match: 2. Germline CDR1 and CDR2: GTSNPN and SVGIG (reference sequence). The CDR3 is 12 amino acids. In DNA form, the CDR3 reads TGTGCCTGGACAGGGGGTACCTACGAGCAGTACTTC. Amino acid sequence: CAWTGGTYEQYF.

There are a few counts of this clonotype. The rearrangement joins TRBV14 to TRBJ1-6; the match to TRBD1 covers 7 bases. With 4 bases clipped from V and 4 bases from J, the junction kept 4 bases outside the gene matches. The CDR3 loop spans 15 amino acids. Germline V lookup: CDR1 SGHDN, CDR2 FVKESK. The CDR3 nucleotides read TGTGCCAGCAGCCGGGACAGTCCATATAATTCACCCCTCCACTTT. Amino acid sequence: CASSRDSPYNSPLHF.

This clonotype was recorded a few times. CDR3 sequence: CATSDPSAANTGELFF. The CDR3 DNA reads as TGTGCCACCAGTGACCCTAGCGCCGCGAACACCGGGGAGCTGTTTTTT. The rearrangement joins TRBV24-1 to TRBJ2-2, with a possible D match to TRBD2 (6 bases). The CDR3 is 16 amino acids. V was pared by 4 bases and J by 0 bases, with 11 bases between. Germline CDR1 and CDR2: KGHDR and SFDVKD.

This clonotype was counted ten times or more. The chain has TRBV20-1 and TRBJ1-1; D is unclear. V gave up 8 bases and J gave up 6 bases, with 13 bases separating them. The CDR3 is 11 residues long. Germline V gene data show CDR1 as DFQATT and CDR2 as SNEGSKA (reference sequence). The CDR3 reads CSTLLWAEAFF. Written as DNA, the CDR3 is TGCAGTACTTTACTATGGGCTGAAGCTTTCTTT.

This clonotype was picked up a small number of times. The chain links TRBV6-5 to TRBJ2-7; D is possibly TRBD1 (6 bases). This CDR3 contains 12 residues. Looked up from germline, CDR1 is MNHEY and CDR2 is SVGAGI. V lost 6 bases, J lost 2 bases, and 8 bases lay in between. The CDR3 here is CASRRTAYEQYF. The DNA of the CDR3 is TGTGCCAGCAGGAGGACAGCCTACGAGCAGTACTTC.

This clonotype was observed a few times. V gene TRBV7-2 combines with J gene TRBJ2-5; 10 bases line up with TRBD1. Germline V gene lookup returns CDR1 SGHTA and CDR2 FQGNSA. Trimming removed 3 bases from V and 5 bases from J; junction bases left unmatched: 9. The CDR3 is made up of 16 amino acids. CDR3 DNA: TGTGCCAGCAGCTTCCAGGGACAGGGGTTTTTTGAGACCCAGTACTTC. Translating it yields CASSFQGQGFFETQYF.

This clonotype turned up a few times. DNA for the CDR3: TGCAGTGCTCCGTACTTTAGCACAGATACGCAGTATTTT. Its protein is CSAPYFSTDTQYF. The gene calls are TRBV20-1 and TRBJ2-3; D is unclear. In germline, CDR1 is DFQATT, CDR2 SNEGSKA (reference sequence). The length of the CDR3 is 13 residues. V was pared by 5 bases and J by 0 bases, with 9 bases between.

Only a few counts were recorded for this clonotype. V is TRBV6-2 or TRBV6-3 and J is TRBJ1-1; no clear D. The V gene's germline CDR1 is MNHEY and CDR2 SVGEGT. Trimming pared 5 bases from V and 6 bases from J, leaving 10 bases between. The CDR3 extends over 12 amino acids. For the CDR3, the DNA is TGTGCCAGCAGTCCCACTCGGCCTGAAGCTTTCTTT. The encoded protein is CASSPTRPEAFF.